Below are 18 T cell receptor beta chains sequenced from a single sample in a study of blood T cell repertoires in COVID-19 (dated by TCRdb to 2020 to 2021). Libraries came from the immunoSEQ multiplex PCR assay. TCRdb took this table from immuneACCESS and kept in-frame rearrangements with V and J called. Such tables lack part of the clones; where checked against another copy, unresolved V genes explain under half of the gap, and the rest is unexplained. This sample holds about 350,000 clones; about 88% were observed only once. Approximately 1% of the sample rests with the top ten. The material sequenced was PBMCs or T cells enriched from blood (not recorded which). The source is a woman aged 25 to 45 who had been exposed to COVID-19.

The chain has TRBV30 and TRBJ2-1; TRBD2 matches at 12 bases. CDR3 length: 19 amino acids. Germline V gene sequence: CDR1 GTSNPN, CDR2 SVGIG (reference sequence). The junction had 14 bases not matched to a gene; V was cut back by 0 bases and J by 5 bases. CDR3 sequence (DNA): TGTGCCTGGAGTGTCTTCCATACTTGGACTAGCGGGACCCACAATGAGCAGTTCTTC. Its translation is CAWSVFHTWTSGTHNEQFF.

In the case of this clone: In the same sample, other DNA sequences code for this CDR3. The chain combines TRBV9 with TRBJ1-3; D is perhaps TRBD1 (5 bases). Germline V lookup: CDR1 SGDLS, CDR2 YYNGEE. The CDR3 sequence is 15 residues long. With 4 bases removed from V and 0 bases from J, the gap between germline ends came to 11 bases. CDR3 protein: CASSTSDSSGNTIYF. The CDR3 bases are TGTGCCAGCAGCACCTCAGACAGCTCTGGAAACACCATATATTTT.

The rearrangement uses TRBV7-9 and TRBJ1-5, with D possibly TRBD1 on 5 matching bases. Trimming pared 4 bases from V and 8 bases from J, leaving 18 bases between. This CDR3 spans 15 amino acids. Germline values: CDR1 SEHNR, CDR2 FQNEAQ (reference sequence). Here the CDR3 DNA reads TGTGCCAGCAGCTATACGGGACTCGGTACGGAGCCCCAGCATTTT. Residues: CASSYTGLGTEPQHF.

The CDR3, as DNA: TGTGCCAGCAGCGTTTACCCCGGGACAGGGGTCCTGGATGCTTTCTTT. This codes for CASSVYPGTGVLDAFF. The chain is built from TRBV9 and TRBJ1-1, with TRBD1 matching 10 bases. Germline values: CDR1 SGDLS, CDR2 YYNGEE. The CDR3 loop spans 16 amino acids. V gave up 2 bases and J gave up 11 bases; unmatched junction bases: 15. Full variable domain (rest looked up from reference TRBV9 and TRBJ1-1): DSGVTQTPKHLITATGQRVTLRCSPRSGDLSVYWYQQSLDQGLQFLIQYYNGEERAKGNILERFSAQQFPDLHSELNLSSLELGDSALYFCASSVYPGTGVLDAFFGQGTRLTVV.

The chain couples TRBV27 to TRBJ2-5; tentative D call: TRBD1 (6 bases). Per germline, CDR1 MNHEY and CDR2 SMNVEV (reference sequence). This CDR3 region has 13 residues. V gave up 0 bases and J gave up 6 bases, with 8 bases separating them. This CDR3 is CASSLSQGKTQYF. The DNA for the CDR3 is TGTGCCAGCAGTTTATCGCAGGGGAAGACCCAGTACTTC.

The chain links TRBV3-1 (or the pseudogene TRBV3-2) to TRBJ1-1, with TRBD1 matching over 8 bases. Germline CDR1 reads LGHDT; CDR2 reads YNNKEL (reference sequence). This CDR3 contains 13 residues. J gave up 4 bases and V 4 bases, and 2 bases lay outside the gene matches. The CDR3 nucleotides are TGTGCCAGCAGCCCACAGGGGGTCACTGAAGCTTTCTTT. Its protein is CASSPQGVTEAFF.

The chain couples TRBV18 to TRBJ2-7; possibly TRBD2 for D (6 bases). Germline CDR1 reads KGHSH; CDR2 reads LQKENI. This CDR3 spans 15 amino acids. Deletions cut 6 bases from V and 0 bases from J, with 15 bases between. The CDR3 bases are TGTGCCAGCTCTCGCGCGGGGATGAGCTCCTACGAGCAGTACTTC. Translated: CASSRAGMSSYEQYF.

CDR3 loop: CASSFGINQGASETQYF. The CDR3 coding sequence is TGTGCCAGCAGCTTCGGTATTAATCAGGGGGCTTCAGAGACCCAGTACTTC. The chain uses TRBV11-3 and TRBJ2-5; 8 nucleotides align to TRBD1. The CDR3 runs 17 residues. Per germline, CDR1 SGHNT and CDR2 YENEEA. V was clipped by 3 bases and J by 4 bases; unmatched bases: 13.

The chain links TRBV19 to TRBJ2-1; possible D gene TRBD2, 5 bases. Per germline, CDR1 LNHDA and CDR2 SQIVND (reference sequence). V lost 8 bases and J lost 0, with 11 bases in between. This CDR3 has 14 residues. CDR3 sequence: CASAKRSSYNEQFF. CDR3 bases: TGTGCCAGTGCGAAGCGGAGCTCCTACAATGAGCAGTTCTTC.

CDR3 coding DNA: TGTGCCAGCGCCCCTCCCCCGGGGACAGCGCCTCCTAACTATGGCTACACCTTC. Residues: CASAPPPGTAPPNYGYTF. The chain has TRBV7-2 and TRBJ1-2; 7 bases are a match to TRBD1. V lost 8 bases to trimming and J lost 0 bases; unmatched junction nucleotides: 18. The CDR3 spans 18 residues. The germline V gene encodes CDR1 SGHTA and CDR2 FQGNSA.

The chain carries TRBV7-9 and TRBJ1-3; D is possibly TRBD1 (5 bases). The CDR3 sequence is 14 residues long. The germline V gene encodes CDR1 SEHNR and CDR2 FQNEAQ (reference sequence). The V end lost 2 bases, the J end lost 3 bases, and 8 bases lay between the germline ends. DNA of the CDR3: TGTGCCAGCAGCTTATCAGGGTTTGGAAACACCATATATTTT. Protein: CASSLSGFGNTIYF.

The genes are TRBV7-3 and TRBJ2-3, with 10 bases lining up with TRBD2. Germline trimming cut 4 bases from V and 1 base from J; bases unmatched to any gene: 11. Germline V lookup: CDR1 SGHTA, CDR2 FQGTGA. The length of the CDR3 is 18 residues. The CDR3 sequence is CASSSGEAGGPRTDTQYF. CDR3 coding DNA: TGTGCCAGCAGCTCCGGGGAAGCGGGAGGGCCGCGCACAGATACGCAGTATTTT.

J is TRBJ2-2 and V is TRBV27, with D possibly being TRBD2 (5 bases). CDR1 is MNHEY, CDR2 SMNVEV, per germline (reference sequence). The V end lost 6 bases, the J end lost 4 bases, and 12 bases lay between the germline ends. The CDR3 has 14 amino acids. The CDR3 protein is CASSPGVSTGELFF. In nucleotides, the CDR3 is TGTGCCAGCAGCCCCGGGGTGAGCACCGGGGAGCTGTTTTTT.

The chain joins TRBV11-2 to TRBJ2-1; the match to TRBD1 covers 9 bases. The germline CDR1 and CDR2 sequences are SGHAT and FQNNGV. The CDR3 extends over 15 amino acids. V trimming: 6 bases; J trimming: 7 bases; junction bases outside the gene matches: 10. The CDR3 region is CASRKGQGGRNEQFF. For the CDR3, the DNA is TGTGCCAGCAGAAAGGGACAGGGAGGGAGGAATGAGCAGTTCTTC.

This sequence joins TRBV5-1 and TRBJ2-7; 9 positions match TRBD2. V lost 5 bases and J lost 7; bases outside the gene matches: 13. The CDR3 is 15 residues long. CDR1 is SGHRS and CDR2 is YFSETQ in the germline V gene. The CDR3, as DNA: TGCGCCAGCAGTCCCCGACTAGCGGTCCTACGGGAGCAGTACTTC. Its protein product is CASSPRLAVLREQYF. Full variable domain (remainder filled in from reference TRBV5-1 and TRBJ2-7): KAGVTQTPRYLIKTRGQQVTLSCSPISGHRSVSWYQQTPGQGLQFLFEYFSETQRNKGNFPGRFSGRQFSNSRSEMNVSTLELGDSALYLCASSPRLAVLREQYFGPGTRLTVT.

The genes are TRBV21-1 and TRBJ2-1; whether TRBD1, the table's D call, matches the DNA was not checked. TRBV21-1 counts as a pseudogene. The CDR3 is 14 amino acids. The CDR3: CASSNRDKYNEQFF. Here the CDR3 DNA reads TGTGCCAGCAGCAACCGGGACAAATACAATGAGCAGTTCTTC.

CDR3 loop: CASNHGASGRRYEQYF. The CDR3 DNA is TGTGCCAGCAATCACGGGGCTAGCGGGAGACGATACGAGCAGTACTTC. This chain links TRBV27 with TRBJ2-7; 10 bases map to TRBD2. The V and J ends lost 7 bases and 4 bases, in that order; junction bases with no gene match: 13. There are 16 residues in the CDR3. Germline V lookup: CDR1 MNHEY, CDR2 SMNVEV (reference sequence).

The chain couples TRBV28 to TRBJ2-1, with D perhaps TRBD2 (6 bases). CDR1 and CDR2 (germline): MDHEN, SYDVKM. The CDR3 has 15 amino acids. V was trimmed by 3 bases and J by 3 bases, leaving 12 bases between them. CDR3 nucleotide sequence: TGTGCCAGCAGTTTTACTAGCAGACTCTACAATGAGCAGTTCTTC. Its translation: CASSFTSRLYNEQFF.